This T cell receptor beta chain was sequenced for a study of CD8+ T cells in alopecia areata. Germline V gene sequence: CDR1 SGHVS, CDR2 FNYEAQ. V lost 0 bases to trimming and J lost 2 bases, with 7 bases between them. The CDR3 covers 15 residues. Investigators isolated RNA and reverse transcribed it into cDNA to act as the sequencing template. The method was immunoSEQ multiplex PCR; TCRdb's version includes in-frame clones alone and lacks a portion of them. The sample includes 180,000 or so clones, approximately 50% seen only once; the top ten take over 9%. The treatment is: oral pan-JAK inhibitor, 5-10 mg twice daily. Findings and caveats of the study: There were also resident alphabeta T cells of normal skin sequenced in scalp samples. Across lesional scalp, and particularly alopecia totalis/universalis, clonality surpassed that of normal scalp.

A few counts support this clone. Antigen: not known. The sequence derives from a human donor with alopecia areata. This material consisted of CD8+ T cells sorted from blood, taken at approximately week 51, from a patient treated with tofacitinib. The chain employs TRBV7-6 and TRBJ2-2; D is possibly TRBD1 or TRBD2 (6 bases each). CDR3 residues: CASSLAGGNTGELFF. Here the CDR3 DNA reads TGTGCCAGCAGCTTAGCGGGGGGCAACACCGGGGAGCTGTTTTTT. The full variable domain, its missing parts supplied by reference TRBV7-6 and TRBJ2-2, is GAGVSQSPRYKVTKRGQDVALRCDPISGHVSLYWYRQALGQGPEFLTYFNYEAQQDKSGLPNDRFSAERPEGSISTLTIQRTEQRDSAMYRCASSLAGGNTGELFFGEGSRLTVL.